This passage covers 31 T cell receptor beta chains from one sample sequenced in a study of blood T cell repertoires in COVID-19. Using immunoSEQ multiplex PCR, the repertoire was profiled, and TCRdb retains in-frame clones only, with some absent. The sample carries more than 300,000 clones, about 92% recorded once. Sequencing used PBMCs or T cells enriched from blood (not recorded which). The source of these receptors is a woman aged 25 to 39 who had recovered from COVID-19.

V is TRBV11-2 and J is TRBJ1-1; no reliable D call. The CDR3 is 13 residues long. Germline-derived CDR1 and CDR2 are SGHAT and FQNNGV. The V end lost 0 bases, the J end lost 11 bases, and 13 bases lay between the germline ends. This CDR3 is CASSLDRQRGAFF. CDR3 coding DNA: TGTGCCAGCAGCTTAGACCGACAAAGAGGGGCTTTCTTT.

The J gene is TRBJ1-1, the V gene TRBV19; no reliable D call. The CDR3 is made up of 15 amino acids. The V end was cut by 1 base, the J end by 1 base, with 10 bases between. Germline V gene sequence: CDR1 LNHDA, CDR2 SQIVND (reference sequence). The CDR3 sequence is CASSIGAAKNTEAFF. Here the CDR3 DNA reads TGTGCCAGTAGTATAGGGGCAGCTAAGAACACTGAAGCTTTCTTT.

The V gene is TRBV28, the J gene TRBJ2-1; D may be TRBD2 (6 bases). Trimming cost V 3 bases and J 4 bases, with 10 bases left between them. In germline, CDR1 is MDHEN, CDR2 SYDVKM. This CDR3 has 14 residues. This CDR3 is CASSLTRTYNEQFF. The CDR3 DNA is TGTGCCAGCAGTTTGACTAGAACTTACAATGAGCAGTTCTTC.

The chain recombines TRBV28 with TRBJ1-3; D is ambiguous. V lost 5 bases and J 0 bases, leaving 8 bases between the germline ends. CDR1 and CDR2 from the germline V gene are MDHEN and SYDVKM. This CDR3 is built from 14 residues. The CDR3 region is CASSTVRSGNTIYF. The CDR3, as DNA: TGTGCCAGCAGTACGGTGCGCTCTGGAAACACCATATATTTT.

The rearrangement joins TRBV4-3 to TRBJ1-3; no definite D call. V was clipped by 6 bases and J by 0 bases, with 12 bases between them. Germline CDR1 is LGHNA and CDR2 is YSLEER. CDR3 size: 15 residues. CDR3 sequence reads: CASRAGSNSGNTIYF. The DNA of the CDR3 is TGCGCCAGCAGGGCGGGGAGTAACTCTGGAAACACCATATATTTT.

J is TRBJ2-1 and V is TRBV9, with 16 bases aligning to TRBD2. V dropped 4 bases and J dropped 14; count of bases not matched to a gene: 3. There are 13 residues in the CDR3. Germline CDR1 and CDR2: SGDLS and YYNGEE. The CDR3 DNA is TGTGCCAGCAGCATTGGGACTAGCGGGGGGGAGTTCTTC. Translated, it gives CASSIGTSGGEFF.

The gene calls are TRBV5-5 and TRBJ2-4, with 11 bases fitting TRBD1. Germline V gene data show CDR1 as SGHKS and CDR2 as YYEKEE (reference sequence). The junction had 6 bases not matched to a gene; V was cut back by 4 bases and J by 0 bases. The CDR3 has 17 residues. CDR3 amino acids: CASSGGQGALAKNIQYF. In DNA, the CDR3 is TGTGCCAGCAGCGGAGGACAGGGGGCCCTAGCCAAAAACATTCAGTACTTC. Drawing the rest from reference TRBV5-5 and TRBJ2-4, the complete variable domain is DAGVTQSPTHLIKTRGQQVTLRCSPISGHKSVSWYQQVLGQGPQFIFQYYEKEERGRGNFPDRFSARQFPNYSSELNVNALLLGDSALYLCASSGGQGALAKNIQYFGAGTRLSVL.

This clone was observed a handful of times. The chain links TRBV7-2 to TRBJ1-1; tentative D call: TRBD1 (6 bases). The CDR3 runs 16 residues. V dropped 4 bases and J dropped 5 bases, with 20 bases sitting between them. CDR1 SGHTA and CDR2 FQGNSA come from the germline V gene. CDR3 in DNA: TGTGCCAGCAGCTCCTCGGGGGGGCAGGGGAGGACTGAAGCTTTCTTT. Its translation: CASSSSGGQGRTEAFF.

This clone was observed a few times. V is TRBV19 and J is TRBJ1-6, with no clear D. Germline V CDR1 and CDR2: LNHDA, SQIVND (reference sequence). The CDR3 totals 15 residues. V was cut by 5 bases and J by 5 bases, with 13 bases left in between. CDR3 nucleotides: TGTGCCAGTAGTCGAAGAGGGCACGATAATTCACCCCTCCACTTT. Its translation is CASSRRGHDNSPLHF.

The chain has TRBV12-3 or TRBV12-4 and TRBJ1-1, with 7 bases identical to TRBD1. J lost 9 bases, V lost 3 bases, and 1 base had no gene match. This CDR3 has 11 residues. Here the CDR3 DNA reads TGTGCCAGCAGTTTGGGACAGAAAGCTTTCTTT. Translated: CASSLGQKAFF.

The gene calls are TRBV15 and TRBJ1-2, with 9 positions matching TRBD1. Germline V CDR1 and CDR2: LNHNV, YYDKDF (reference sequence). Unmatched junction bases numbered 4, after V lost 0 bases and J lost 8 bases. This CDR3 spans 14 amino acids. CDR3 in amino acids: CATSREQGAVGYTF. The CDR3 DNA reads TGTGCCACCAGCAGAGAACAGGGGGCGGTCGGCTACACCTTC.

The CDR3 nucleotides are TGCGCCAGCAGTGACGTGGGCAGCGGCTATGGCTACACCTTC. This gives the protein CASSDVGSGYGYTF. The chain combines TRBV10-2 with TRBJ1-2, with D unresolved. The V end was cut by 3 bases, the J end by 4 bases, with 12 bases between. Germline V gives CDR1 WSHSY, CDR2 SAAADI. The CDR3 contains 14 residues.

The rearrangement joins TRBV15 to TRBJ2-3; 7 bases are shared with TRBD1. The CDR3 is 15 amino acids. Trimming removed 2 bases from V and 1 base from J; junction bases left unmatched: 3. CDR1 and CDR2 from the germline V gene are LNHNV and YYDKDF (reference sequence). The CDR3 loop is CATSRTGTGTDTQYF. CDR3 coding DNA: TGTGCCACCAGCAGAACCGGGACAGGCACAGATACGCAGTATTTT. Looking up the rest from reference TRBV15 and TRBJ2-3 gives the full variable domain: DAMVIQNPRYQVTQFGKPVTLSCSQTLNHNVMYWYQQKSSQAPKLLFHYYDKDFNNEADTPDNFQSRRPNTSFCFLDIRSPGLGDTAMYLCATSRTGTGTDTQYFGPGTRLTVL.

This chain joins TRBV29-1 and TRBJ2-2, with D possibly TRBD2 on 6 matching bases. This CDR3 is built from 11 residues. Trimming left V 6 bases short and J 6 bases short, with 8 bases between. Looked up from germline, CDR1 is SQVTM and CDR2 is ANQGSEA. Here the CDR3 DNA reads TGCAGCGTACGCGGGGCCGGGGAGCTGTTTTTT. As protein: CSVRGAGELFF.

Regarding this clone: This is likely a read error, given that the CDR3 carries no conserved phenylalanine or tryptophan at its end. The DNA is left out, because the CDR3 cannot be placed on it with certainty; the CDR3 is given as TCRdb lists it. The V and J genes are TRBV20-1 and TRBJ1-1; the table calls TRBD1, which could not be checked here. The CDR3 totals 8 residues, both ends included. From germline, CDR1 is DFQATT and CDR2 SNEGSKA (reference sequence). The CDR3 here is CSARRQGG.

CDR3 DNA: TGTGCCACCAGCAGAGCGAAGGGACAGTTGTACTTC. Translation: CATSRAKGQLYF. V and J are TRBV15 and TRBJ2-5; 7 bases fit TRBD1. Looked up from germline, CDR1 is LNHNV and CDR2 is YYDKDF (reference sequence). The CDR3 consists of 12 residues. The junction had 6 bases not matched to a gene; V was cut back by 1 base and J by 13 bases.

This clone has just a few counts. The chain has TRBV7-9 and TRBJ2-1; 10 bases line up with TRBD2. The CDR3 consists of 16 residues. The V segment lost 2 bases and the J segment 9 bases; nucleotides outside the gene matches: 10. CDR1 SEHNR and CDR2 FQNEAQ come from the germline V gene (reference sequence). CDR3 residues: CASSLRFPSGGIEQFF. CDR3 bases: TGTGCCAGCAGCTTACGATTCCCTAGCGGGGGTATTGAGCAGTTCTTC.

This clone occurred a few times. V gene TRBV24-1 combines with J gene TRBJ2-1, with TRBD2 identical over 12 bases. The J segment lost 2 bases and the V segment lost 10 bases, leaving 2 bases of the junction unmatched. CDR1 is KGHDR, CDR2 SFDVKD, per germline. CDR3 length: 14 amino acids. For the CDR3, the DNA is TGTGCCACTACTAGCGGGGGGCCCTACAATGAGCAGTTCTTC. As protein: CATTSGGPYNEQFF.

The chain recombines TRBV30 with TRBJ2-3; 12 bases are a match to TRBD2. Per the germline V gene, CDR1 is GTSNPN and CDR2 is SVGIG (reference sequence). J was trimmed by 5 bases and V by 3 bases; bases with no gene match: 21. There are 20 residues in the CDR3. CDR3 sequence: CAWRQTLGLAGGILGDTQYF. The CDR3 DNA is TGTGCCTGGAGACAAACGTTGGGGCTAGCGGGGGGGATTCTTGGAGATACGCAGTATTTT.

The CDR3 loop is CASNLVHGDQETQYF. The CDR3 nucleotides read TGTGCCAGCAACCTGGTCCACGGAGACCAAGAGACCCAGTACTTC. V gene TRBV7-8 combines with J gene TRBJ2-5; D unresolved. The CDR3 is 15 amino acids. Trimming took off 7 bases at V and 0 bases at J, with 15 bases between the two ends. CDR1 is SGHVS, CDR2 FQNEAQ, per germline.

The chain has TRBV28 and TRBJ1-4, with 8 bases identical to TRBD1. Germline V CDR1 and CDR2: MDHEN, SYDVKM. This CDR3 spans 14 amino acids. After removal of 6 bases from V and 7 bases from J, the junction contained 7 bases not matched to a gene. CDR3 protein: CASSVTGGGEKLFF. The DNA of the CDR3 is TGTGCCAGCAGCGTTACAGGGGGAGGTGAAAAACTGTTTTTT. Drawing the rest from reference TRBV28 and TRBJ1-4, the complete variable domain is DVKVTQSSRYLVKRTGEKVFLECVQDMDHENMFWYRQDPGLGLRLIYFSYDVKMKEKGDIPEGYSVSREKKERFSLILESASTNQTSMYLCASSVTGGGEKLFFGSGTQLSVL.

The CDR3 DNA follows: TGTGCCAGCAGCTTTTGGTCAGGGTTGAACACTGAAGCTTTCTTT. Its translation: CASSFWSGLNTEAFF. The rearrangement links TRBV7-6 to TRBJ1-1, with a weak D call TRBD1 (5 bases). The germline V gene has CDR1 SGHVS and CDR2 FNYEAQ. The CDR3 runs to 15 residues. V shed 3 bases and J shed 0 bases, with 11 bases lying between them.

The gene calls are TRBV5-5 and TRBJ1-1; 9 positions match TRBD1. The CDR3 totals 16 residues. The germline CDR1 and CDR2 sequences are SGHKS and YYEKEE (reference sequence). The junction had 11 bases not matched to a gene; V was cut back by 4 bases and J by 4 bases. CDR3 in amino acids: CASSVGQGIDVTEAFF. Here the CDR3 DNA reads TGTGCCAGCAGCGTGGGACAGGGTATCGATGTCACTGAAGCTTTCTTT. The entire variable domain, with the rest obtained from reference TRBV5-5 and TRBJ1-1, is as follows: DAGVTQSPTHLIKTRGQQVTLRCSPISGHKSVSWYQQVLGQGPQFIFQYYEKEERGRGNFPDRFSARQFPNYSSELNVNALLLGDSALYLCASSVGQGIDVTEAFFGQGTRLTVV.

The V call is TRBV18, the J call TRBJ1-2, with 9 bases that match TRBD1. CDR1 is KGHSH and CDR2 is LQKENI in the germline V gene. CDR3 length: 16 amino acids. J gave up 3 bases and V 6 bases, and 11 bases lay outside the gene matches. Here the CDR3 reads CASSSRPRQGDYGYTF. The DNA for the CDR3 is TGTGCCAGCTCCTCTAGGCCGAGACAGGGGGACTATGGCTACACCTTC.

The V call is TRBV28, the J call TRBJ2-1; TRBD2 aligns across 7 bases. CDR3 length equals 17 residues. Germline lookup yields CDR1 MDHEN and CDR2 SYDVKM. Trimming took 3 bases from V and 7 from J; bases not matched to a gene: 15. The CDR3 region has the DNA TGTGCCAGCAGTTTCCTGGGGGGGGGAGGAGGTACAAATGAGCAGTTCTTC. It translates to CASSFLGGGGGTNEQFF.

This sequence joins TRBV6-2 or TRBV6-3 and TRBJ2-7, with D uncertain. CDR3 length equals 13 residues. Germline V gene sequence: CDR1 MNHEY, CDR2 SVGEGT. The V end lost 2 bases, the J end lost 6 bases, and 11 bases lay between the germline ends. The CDR3 reads CASSYGVSAEQYF. Written as DNA, the CDR3 is TGTGCCAGCAGTTACGGAGTATCGGCCGAGCAGTACTTC.

This chain connects TRBV21-1 to TRBJ2-1; the table's D call, TRBD2, has no DNA check behind it. TRBV21-1 is given as a pseudogene. The length of the CDR3 is 19 residues. In DNA, the CDR3 is TGTGCCAGCAGCAAAGGCGTCGAAAGCGGGACACCATATTACAATGAGCAGTTCTTC. This sequence encodes CASSKGVESGTPYYNEQFF.

The J gene is TRBJ1-6, the V gene TRBV7-2; 7 nucleotides agree with TRBD1. Germline V lookup: CDR1 SGHTA, CDR2 FQGNSA. The V segment lost 5 bases and the J segment 2 bases; nucleotides outside the gene matches: 6. The CDR3 loop spans 16 amino acids. The CDR3 reads CASSQGQPTYNSPLHF. CDR3 coding DNA: TGTGCCAGCAGCCAGGGACAGCCCACCTATAATTCACCCCTCCACTTT.

V gene TRBV7-2 combines with J gene TRBJ2-5; weak D call: TRBD2 (6 bases). The CDR3 totals 14 residues. Germline CDR1 reads SGHTA; CDR2 reads FQGNSA. Trimming took 3 bases from V and 5 from J, leaving 13 bases between them. CDR3 protein: CASSFPGEEETQYF. In DNA, the CDR3 is TGTGCCAGCAGCTTCCCTGGGGAGGAGGAGACCCAGTACTTC.

The rearrangement joins TRBV7-2 to TRBJ2-7; 12 nucleotides align to TRBD2. The CDR3 totals 17 residues. Germline trimming cut 0 bases from V and 2 bases from J; bases unmatched to any gene: 5. Germline V lookup: CDR1 SGHTA, CDR2 FQGNSA. This chain's CDR3 is CASSLARTSGTPYEQYF. The DNA for the CDR3 is TGTGCCAGCAGCTTAGCGAGGACTAGCGGGACGCCCTACGAGCAGTACTTC. The whole variable domain, remainder taken from reference TRBV7-2 and TRBJ2-7, is GAGVSQSPSNKVTEKGKDVELRCDPISGHTALYWYRQSLGQGLEFLIYFQGNSAPDKSGLPSDRFSAERTGGSVSTLTIQRTQQEDSAVYLCASSLARTSGTPYEQYFGPGTRLTVT.

The table lists this clone with a count of one. The genes are TRBV7-9 and TRBJ1-6, with D perhaps TRBD1 (5 bases). CDR1 is SEHNR, CDR2 FQNEAQ, per germline (reference sequence). The CDR3 loop spans 15 amino acids. Trimming left V 3 bases short and J 10 bases short, with 16 bases between. The CDR3 DNA follows: TGTGCCAGCAGCTTGTCGGCGCAGGGCAGCTCACCCCTCCACTTT. Its translation is CASSLSAQGSSPLHF.